The 19 T cell receptor beta chains below all came from one sample that was sequenced in a study of blood T cells in healthy people across ages. Next came a second PCR, run for about 7 to 11 cycles, which used a sample-barcoded 5' primer along with a J-beta primer mix. TCRdb fed the 5' RACE reads into MiXCR, producing one record per CDR3 protein. The sample carries 1.5 million to 2 million distinct CDR3 sequences, approximately 30% recorded once. The sample was blood. These receptors all come from a woman aged 25 to 45 in good health.

There are a few counts of this clonotype. This chain links TRBV7-2 with TRBJ2-3; D is perhaps TRBD1 or TRBD2 (5 bases each). The CDR3 has 16 residues. V was clipped by 1 base and J by 0 bases, with 11 bases between them. Germline loops: CDR1 SGHTA, CDR2 FQGNSA. CDR3 sequence reads: CASSLGGPSSTDTQYF. CDR3 DNA: TGTGCCAGCAGCTTAGGGGGACCTTCAAGCACAGATACGCAGTATTTT. The whole variable domain, remainder taken from reference TRBV7-2 and TRBJ2-3, is GAGVSQSPSNKVTEKGKDVELRCDPISGHTALYWYRQSLGQGLEFLIYFQGNSAPDKSGLPSDRFSAERTGGSVSTLTIQRTQQEDSAVYLCASSLGGPSSTDTQYFGPGTRLTVL.

This clonotype was detected a few times. The rearrangement links TRBV7-2 to TRBJ2-1, with TRBD1 matching 10 bases. Unmatched junction bases numbered 5, after V lost 4 bases and J lost 8 bases. Germline V gene data show CDR1 as SGHTA and CDR2 as FQGNSA. The CDR3 has 14 residues. The CDR3 region is CASSYGTGEDEQFF. DNA of the CDR3: TGTGCCAGCAGCTACGGGACAGGGGAGGATGAGCAGTTCTTC.

This chain joins TRBV9 and TRBJ2-1; TRBD2 aligns across 9 bases. CDR3 size: 16 residues. The germline V gene encodes CDR1 SGDLS and CDR2 YYNGEE. The J segment lost 7 bases and the V segment lost 4 bases, leaving 12 bases of the junction unmatched. CDR3 sequence: CASSLRLAEVGNEQFF. The CDR3, as DNA: TGTGCCAGCAGCTTAAGACTAGCGGAGGTGGGGAATGAGCAGTTCTTC.

This clonotype appeared a few times. V usage is TRBV12-3 or TRBV12-4 and J usage is TRBJ2-5; D not resolved. V was trimmed by 0 bases and J by 2 bases, leaving 10 bases between them. The CDR3 loop spans 15 amino acids. As DNA, the CDR3 is TGTGCCAGCAGTTTAGCGCTGTGGGGTCAAGAGACCCAGTACTTC. Translating gives CASSLALWGQETQYF.

This clonotype was seen many times. This chain uses TRBV6-5 with TRBJ1-2; D might be TRBD1 (5 bases). V lost 2 bases and J 2 bases, leaving 9 bases between the germline ends. CDR1 is MNHEY and CDR2 is SVGAGI in the germline V gene. The CDR3 runs 14 residues. The CDR3 nucleotides read TGTGCCAGCAGTTACCAGGGCAGGAACTATGGCTACACCTTC. Protein: CASSYQGRNYGYTF.

This sequence joins TRBV27 and TRBJ2-1; 10 bases agree with TRBD1. The trim removed 7 bases at V and 7 bases at J, leaving 13 bases unmatched. The CDR3 is 16 amino acids. Germline CDR1 and CDR2: MNHEY and SMNVEV (reference sequence). CDR3 protein: CASMRDRGPLGNEQFF. The CDR3 DNA reads TGTGCCAGCATGAGGGACAGGGGTCCCCTGGGAAATGAGCAGTTCTTC.

This sequence joins TRBV20-1 and TRBJ2-4, with 7 bases fitting TRBD1. TRBJ2-7 matches the DNA end more closely, so the J call is doubtful. The germline V gene encodes CDR1 DFQATT and CDR2 SNEGSKA (reference sequence). The CDR3 length is 14 residues. The DNA of the CDR3 is TGCAGTGCTATCACGGACAGGAGCGCCTACGAGCAGTACTTC. This gives the protein CSAITDRSAYEQYF.

The V and J genes are TRBV7-9 and TRBJ1-1; no firm D call. V gave up 5 bases and J gave up 5 bases, with 15 bases separating them. This CDR3 comprises 14 residues. The V gene's germline CDR1 is SEHNR and CDR2 FQNEAQ (reference sequence). CDR3 coding DNA: TGTGCCAGCAGCAAAGGGCCCAGCCATACTGAAGCTTTCTTT. It translates to CASSKGPSHTEAFF.

The chain carries TRBV7-3 and TRBJ2-1; possibly TRBD1 for D (5 bases). Germline assignment: CDR1 SGHTA and CDR2 FQGTGA. With 2 bases removed from V and 3 bases from J, the gap between germline ends came to 11 bases. The length of the CDR3 is 15 residues. The CDR3 DNA follows: TGTGCCAGCAGCTTACAACCAGGGCGCTACAATGAGCAGTTCTTC. Amino acid sequence: CASSLQPGRYNEQFF.

In this sample, this clonotype turned up once. The chain employs TRBV29-1 and TRBJ1-1, with unresolved D. Germline CDR1 is SQVTM and CDR2 is ANQGSEA. The CDR3 spans 13 residues. Trimming left V 7 bases short and J 7 bases short, with 19 bases between. The CDR3 spells CSALGGQKDEAFF. The DNA for the CDR3 is TGCAGCGCTCTGGGCGGGCAGAAAGATGAAGCTTTCTTT.

The V and J genes are TRBV12-3 or TRBV12-4 and TRBJ1-1; TRBD1 is a possible D gene (5 bases). V was clipped by 3 bases and J by 4 bases, with 18 bases between them. CDR3 size: 16 residues. The CDR3 region has the DNA TGTGCCAGCAGTTTGGGGCCAGGGCGAGAGGTCACTGAAGCTTTCTTT. Translating gives CASSLGPGREVTEAFF.

A remark on this clonotype: A single base separates this from a much larger clone, so it may be a read error. The chain has TRBV20-1 and TRBJ2-4, with 7 bases aligning to TRBD2. CDR3 length equals 16 residues. V was pared by 5 bases and J by 13 bases, with 23 bases of the junction left unmatched. The V gene's germline CDR1 is DFQATT and CDR2 SNEGSKA (reference sequence). In DNA, the CDR3 is TGCAGTGCTCCTCGGGGGGTGGCAACCACCTACAATGAGCAGTACTTC. This gives the protein CSAPRGVATTYNEQYF.

Ten or more counts support this clonotype. The chain links TRBV20-1 to TRBJ2-1; D possibly uses TRBD1 or TRBD2 (6 bases each). The CDR3 extends over 17 amino acids. V was pared by 7 bases and J by 4 bases, with 26 bases between. Germline V gene data show CDR1 as DFQATT and CDR2 as SNEGSKA (reference sequence). CDR3 DNA sequence: TGCAGTGTAGCGGTTATACAGGGAGTCTTATCGTACAATGAGCAGTTCTTC. This sequence encodes CSVAVIQGVLSYNEQFF.

The chain has TRBV6-6 and TRBJ1-5; the match to TRBD1 covers 7 bases. The junction had 11 bases not matched to a gene; V was cut back by 3 bases and J by 0 bases. Looked up from germline, CDR1 is MNHNY and CDR2 is SVGAGI (reference sequence). The CDR3 has 18 residues. The DNA of the CDR3 is TGTGCCAGCAGTTATGAGGGGGCTAGAAGGATTAGCAATCAGCCCCAGCATTTT. It specifies CASSYEGARRISNQPQHF.

The V and J genes are TRBV12-3 or TRBV12-4 and TRBJ2-3; no firm D call. The CDR3 totals 17 residues. Deletions cut 3 bases from V and 0 bases from J, with 16 bases between. This CDR3 reads CASSLSAGTPSTDTQYF. The CDR3 DNA reads as TGTGCCAGCAGTTTGAGTGCTGGAACTCCTAGCACAGATACGCAGTATTTT.

This clonotype turned up a few times. This sequence joins TRBV5-5 and TRBJ1-5; no reliable D call. V was trimmed by 4 bases and J by 6 bases, leaving 14 bases between them. The CDR3 contains 14 residues. Germline lookup yields CDR1 SGHKS and CDR2 YYEKEE (reference sequence). The CDR3 is CASSVKGSIQPQHF. The CDR3 DNA reads TGTGCCAGCAGCGTCAAAGGGTCAATTCAGCCCCAGCATTTT. Based on the CDR3 plus reference TRBV5-5 and TRBJ1-5, the full variable domain is DAGVTQSPTHLIKTRGQQVTLRCSPISGHKSVSWYQQVLGQGPQFIFQYYEKEERGRGNFPDRFSARQFPNYSSELNVNALLLGDSALYLCASSVKGSIQPQHFGDGTRLSIL.

This rearrangement joins TRBV5-1 to TRBJ2-5, with 11 bases matching TRBD2. The length of the CDR3 is 15 residues. The V gene end was trimmed by 4 bases and the J gene end by 0 bases; junction bases not matched to a gene: 2. The germline CDR1 and CDR2 sequences are SGHRS and YFSETQ. In DNA form, the CDR3 reads TGCGCCAGCAGCGTGGGACTAGCGGACCAAGAGACCCAGTACTTC. It is translated as CASSVGLADQETQYF.

This clonotype was picked up a small number of times. J is TRBJ1-2 and V is TRBV7-9, with D hard to call. The CDR3 loop spans 10 amino acids. Germline lookup yields CDR1 SEHNR and CDR2 FQNEAQ (reference sequence). Trimming took off 3 bases at V and 8 bases at J, with 4 bases between the two ends. The chain's CDR3 is CASSLPGYTF. CDR3 bases: TGTGCCAGCAGCTTGCCCGGCTACACCTTC.

About this clonotype itself: At one boundary the junction diverges from the germline segment, which might be a read error. This chain uses TRBV27 with TRBJ1-5; weak D call: TRBD1 (5 bases). This CDR3 has 13 amino acids. CDR1 and CDR2 (germline): MNHEY, SMNVEV (reference sequence). CDR3 residues: CASRGRRNQPKHF. The CDR3 DNA reads as TGTGCCAGCAGGGGACGACGCAATCAGCCCAAGCATTTT.